This TCR beta chain came from a study of patients and donors after allogeneic stem cell transplantation. A single record per CDR3 protein comes from TCRdb applying MiXCR to the RT-PCR reads. This sample has more than 25,000 distinct CDR3 sequences; about 8% occur once, and the top ten carry approximately 48%. Many counts were recorded for this clonotype. Sequencing was carried out using blood, either unsorted or a sorted T cell fraction (not recorded which). The TCR originated in a human donor who was either an allogeneic HSCT recipient or a stem cell or donor lymphocyte infusion donor (not recorded which). It is not recorded whose cells these are; they may come from a transplant donor.

In DNA form, the CDR3 reads TGTGCCAGCTCACCCCGGGGACAGGGGGGCACAGATACGCAGTATTTT. It encodes CASSPRGQGGTDTQYF. The chain links TRBV18 to TRBJ2-3; 11 nucleotides agree with TRBD1. The germline V gene has CDR1 KGHSH and CDR2 LQKENI. V dropped 3 bases and J dropped 1; count of bases not matched to a gene: 3. The CDR3 contains 16 residues.